Each of the 28 T cell receptor beta chains below was sequenced from the same sample in a study of OX40 agonist ivuxolimab in advanced cancers. The table came from immunoSEQ multiplex PCR; TCRdb's copy has only in-frame clones and leaves some out. This table has fewer than 55,000 clones, around four fifths appearing once. Sequencing was performed on CD4+ or CD8+ T cells sorted from blood, taken in a trial of the OX40 agonist ivuxolimab. These receptors were collected from an adult with an advanced solid tumor such as melanoma, head and neck, liver or kidney cancer.

The chain uses TRBV19 and TRBJ2-2, with TRBD2 matching over 8 bases. There are 13 residues in the CDR3. CDR1 is LNHDA and CDR2 is SQIVND in the germline V gene (reference sequence). Trimming took 10 bases from V and 5 from J; bases not matched to a gene: 6. CDR3 sequence: CATVAGLTGELFF. The CDR3 DNA reads TGTGCCACCGTAGCGGGACTGACCGGGGAGCTGTTTTTT.

The chain is built from TRBV9 and TRBJ2-1, with 9 bases that match TRBD1. CDR3 size: 16 residues. V dropped 0 bases and J dropped 8; count of bases not matched to a gene: 9. Germline V lookup: CDR1 SGDLS, CDR2 YYNGEE. The CDR3 DNA follows: TGTGCCAGCAGCGTAGGGGCGGGACAGGGTATCTATGAGCAGTTCTTC. Amino acid sequence: CASSVGAGQGIYEQFF.

The gene calls are TRBV13 and TRBJ2-5; tentatively, D is TRBD1 or TRBD2 (6 bases each). Germline CDR1 PRHDT, CDR2 FYEKMQ (reference sequence). Trimming pared 7 bases from V and 5 bases from J, leaving 14 bases between. The CDR3 covers 13 residues. The CDR3 here is CASNGGLEETQYF. The CDR3 nucleotides read TGTGCCAGCAACGGGGGCTTGGAGGAGACCCAGTACTTC.

The chain links TRBV7-6 to TRBJ2-7; TRBD2 agrees at 8 bases. CDR3 length: 15 amino acids. Germline CDR1 is SGHVS and CDR2 is FNYEAQ. With V trimmed by 5 bases and J by 3 bases, 9 bases remained unmatched. CDR3 in amino acids: CASSPEAGENYEQYF. CDR3 in DNA: TGTGCCAGCAGCCCGGAAGCGGGAGAGAACTACGAGCAGTACTTC.

The genes are TRBV28 and TRBJ1-1; D is unclear. Trimming stripped 0 bases from V and 1 base from J, with 0 bases between. The CDR3 extends over 12 amino acids. Germline values: CDR1 MDHEN, CDR2 SYDVKM. The CDR3 region is CASSLWNTEAFF. The CDR3 nucleotides are TGTGCCAGCAGTTTATGGAACACTGAAGCTTTCTTT.

The chain combines TRBV9 with TRBJ2-2, with TRBD2 as a possible D gene (6 bases). Per germline, CDR1 SGDLS and CDR2 YYNGEE. The V and J ends lost 4 bases and 0 bases respectively, with 19 bases between them. This CDR3 has 18 residues. The CDR3 DNA reads as TGTGCCAGCAGCCTTCGGGACTCAATCATCGCGAACACCGGGGAGCTGTTTTTT. This gives the protein CASSLRDSIIANTGELFF.

V gene TRBV19 combines with J gene TRBJ1-2; D is possibly TRBD1 (6 bases). This CDR3 region has 15 residues. Germline V gives CDR1 LNHDA, CDR2 SQIVND (reference sequence). Trimming removed 7 bases from V and 2 bases from J, with 17 bases in between. The CDR3 nucleotides are TGTGCCAGTACCCCCCGGGCAGGGGAGAACTATGGCTACACCTTC. Protein product: CASTPRAGENYGYTF.

The J gene is TRBJ2-1, the V gene TRBV28, with TRBD2 identical over 8 bases. Germline lookup yields CDR1 MDHEN and CDR2 SYDVKM. V trimming: 6 bases; J trimming: 2 bases; junction bases outside the gene matches: 6. The CDR3 is made up of 15 amino acids. The CDR3 sequence: CASSGGATTYNEQFF. CDR3 bases: TGTGCCAGCAGCGGGGGGGCTACAACCTACAATGAGCAGTTCTTC.

This sequence joins TRBV28 and TRBJ1-5; tentatively, D is TRBD1 (6 bases). The germline gives CDR1 MDHEN, CDR2 SYDVKM. Between the trimmed V and J ends, which lost 5 bases and 7 bases, there was a span of 12 bases. The CDR3 totals 13 residues. The CDR3 region has the DNA TGTGCCAGCAGTAGAGGGGGAGACCAGCCCCAGCATTTT. This encodes CASSRGGDQPQHF.

V is TRBV7-6 and J is TRBJ1-1; possibly TRBD1 for D (6 bases). Germline V gene sequence: CDR1 SGHVS, CDR2 FNYEAQ. The CDR3 has 16 residues. V shed 1 base and J shed 6 bases, with 18 bases lying between them. The CDR3 spells CASSLGVVGGGAEAFF. The CDR3 DNA sequence: TGTGCCAGCAGCTTAGGAGTCGTCGGGGGCGGGGCTGAAGCTTTCTTT.

The chain couples TRBV10-3 to TRBJ2-2; 8 nucleotides align to TRBD2. The CDR3 sequence is 16 residues long. CDR1 is ENHRY and CDR2 is SYGVKD in the germline V gene. V gave up 7 bases and J gave up 1 base; unmatched junction bases: 8. The DNA for the CDR3 is TGTGCCATCACCTCTCACCTAGCGGGGAACACCGGGGAGCTGTTTTTT. This sequence encodes CAITSHLAGNTGELFF.

This clone has more than one count but fewer than ten. CDR3 sequence reads: CASSISGGPRPEQFF. DNA of the CDR3: TGTGCCAGTAGTATTAGCGGGGGGCCGCGCCCTGAGCAGTTCTTC. The gene calls are TRBV19 and TRBJ2-1; TRBD2 aligns across 10 bases. Germline CDR1 reads LNHDA; CDR2 reads SQIVND (reference sequence). The trim removed 3 bases at V and 9 bases at J, leaving 8 bases unmatched. The CDR3 is 15 residues long.

CDR3 bases: TGTGCCAGCAGCACCGGGACTAGCGGGAGCCGGAGCACAGATACGCAGTATTTT. This codes for CASSTGTSGSRSTDTQYF. J is TRBJ2-3 and V is TRBV28, with 14 nucleotides matching TRBD2. Germline loops: CDR1 MDHEN, CDR2 SYDVKM. This CDR3 is 18 amino acids long. The J segment lost 0 bases and the V segment lost 6 bases, leaving 8 bases of the junction unmatched.

The chain uses TRBV2 and TRBJ1-4; D call uncertain. This CDR3 contains 15 residues. Per the germline V gene, CDR1 is SNHLY and CDR2 is FYNNEI. Trimming took 2 bases from V and 3 from J, leaving 10 bases between them. CDR3 sequence reads: CASSETGIANEKLFF. In DNA form, the CDR3 reads TGTGCCAGCAGTGAAACCGGGATCGCTAATGAAAAACTGTTTTTT.

The CDR3 sequence is CASSYGTEQFF. CDR3 nucleotides: TGTGCCAGCAGTTACGGGACCGAGCAGTTCTTC. The genes are TRBV6-6 and TRBJ2-1; D tentatively fits TRBD1 or TRBD2 (5 bases each). Trimming stripped 2 bases from V and 10 bases from J, with 6 bases between. Germline CDR1 reads MNHNY; CDR2 reads SVGAGI (reference sequence). The CDR3 has 11 amino acids.

This sequence joins TRBV7-9 and TRBJ2-7; possible D gene TRBD1, 7 bases. Germline CDR1 reads SEHNR; CDR2 reads FQNEAQ (reference sequence). This CDR3 region has 15 residues. V lost 3 bases and J lost 2, with 14 bases in between. CDR3 nucleotide sequence: TGTGCCAGCAGCTTGACTAGACAGGGAACCTACGAGCAGTACTTC. It codes for CASSLTRQGTYEQYF.

The chain combines TRBV5-1 with TRBJ1-1; perhaps TRBD1 as D (6 bases). Trimming removed 2 bases at V and 4 bases at J, with 12 bases between. Germline lookup yields CDR1 SGHRS and CDR2 YFSETQ. There are 14 residues in the CDR3. In DNA, the CDR3 is TGCGCCAGCAGCTTTGGGACATCCCTCACTGAAGCTTTCTTT. It encodes CASSFGTSLTEAFF.

CDR3 sequence: CASSDRGFFYGYTF. The CDR3 DNA reads as TGTGCCAGTAGTGACAGGGGATTCTTCTATGGCTACACCTTC. This chain uses TRBV19 with TRBJ1-2; 8 positions match TRBD1. Germline V gene sequence: CDR1 LNHDA, CDR2 SQIVND (reference sequence). The CDR3 consists of 14 residues. The ends lost 5 bases at V and 4 bases at J; junction bases unmatched: 6.

The chain employs TRBV4-3 and TRBJ2-2; TRBD2 matches 7 bases. The CDR3 contains 16 residues. V trimming: 3 bases; J trimming: 2 bases; junction bases outside the gene matches: 6. The germline CDR1 and CDR2 sequences are LGHNA and YSLEER. The CDR3 sequence: CASSHGGLLNTGELFF. CDR3 nucleotides: TGCGCCAGCAGCCATGGGGGACTACTAAACACCGGGGAGCTGTTTTTT.

This chain links TRBV9 with TRBJ2-1, with TRBD1 matching over 7 bases. This CDR3 region has 15 residues. The J segment lost 3 bases and the V segment lost 4 bases, leaving 7 bases of the junction unmatched. Germline V lookup: CDR1 SGDLS, CDR2 YYNGEE. The CDR3: CASSPPGQNYNEQFF. The CDR3 bases are TGTGCCAGCAGCCCCCCGGGACAGAACTACAATGAGCAGTTCTTC.

The V gene is TRBV9, the J gene TRBJ2-7; D might be TRBD2 (6 bases). The CDR3 sequence is 14 residues long. CDR1 is SGDLS, CDR2 YYNGEE, per germline. V lost 0 bases and J lost 3, with 10 bases in between. The DNA for the CDR3 is TGTGCCAGCAGCGTAGGCGGGGCAGTCTACGAGCAGTACTTC. Translation gives CASSVGGAVYEQYF.

This clone was seen more than once but under ten times. CDR3 residues: CASSKVTSANLYNEQFF. The CDR3 bases are TGTGCCAGCAGCAAAGTCACCAGCGCCAATCTTTACAATGAGCAGTTCTTC. The V and J genes are TRBV21-1 and TRBJ2-1; the table's D call, TRBD2, was not checked against the DNA. TRBV21-1 is described as a pseudogene. The CDR3 runs to 17 residues.

The rearrangement uses TRBV4-1 and TRBJ1-1, with D maybe TRBD1 (6 bases). V dropped 0 bases and J dropped 4 bases, with 12 bases sitting between them. The CDR3 is 15 residues long. The germline V gene encodes CDR1 MGHRA and CDR2 YSYEKL. CDR3 amino acids: CASSQEGGGVTEAFF. CDR3 nucleotide sequence: TGCGCCAGCAGCCAAGAGGGAGGGGGGGTCACTGAAGCTTTCTTT.

This clone was observed a handful of times. Other DNA sequences in this sample translate to the same CDR3. V and J are TRBV28 and TRBJ1-5, with D hard to call. V was trimmed by 7 bases and J by 1 base, leaving 8 bases between them. The CDR3 loop spans 13 amino acids. Germline V gene data show CDR1 as MDHEN and CDR2 as SYDVKM. CDR3 protein: CASIGLSNQPQHF. Here the CDR3 DNA reads TGTGCCAGCATCGGGTTAAGCAATCAGCCCCAGCATTTT.

The genes are TRBV10-3 and TRBJ2-2, with D possibly TRBD2 on 5 matching bases. This CDR3 comprises 14 residues. The ends were cut back, 0 bases at V and 6 bases at J, with 8 bases in the middle. Germline values: CDR1 ENHRY, CDR2 SYGVKD. CDR3 loop: CAISESAGAGELFF. The CDR3 DNA reads as TGTGCCATCAGTGAGTCTGCGGGTGCCGGGGAGCTGTTTTTT.

There are a few counts of this clone. Other DNA sequences from this sample encode an identical CDR3 as well. The J gene is TRBJ2-7, the V gene TRBV27; possible D gene TRBD1, 5 bases. With 6 bases removed from V and 3 bases from J, the gap between germline ends came to 15 bases. Per germline, CDR1 MNHEY and CDR2 SMNVEV (reference sequence). The CDR3 length is 14 residues. Here the CDR3 DNA reads TGTGCCAGCAGCCTCCTCGACAGCCTCTACGAGCAGTACTTC. Translation gives CASSLLDSLYEQYF.

The rearrangement uses TRBV19 and TRBJ2-7; D remains unclear. Trimming took off 6 bases at V and 2 bases at J, with 8 bases between the two ends. Per germline, CDR1 LNHDA and CDR2 SQIVND (reference sequence). This CDR3 has 12 residues. CDR3 sequence: CASSAGPYEQYF. The CDR3 DNA sequence: TGTGCCAGTAGCGCAGGCCCCTACGAGCAGTACTTC.

The genes are TRBV4-1 and TRBJ2-7; no reliable D call. The germline V gene has CDR1 MGHRA and CDR2 YSYEKL. The CDR3 spans 13 residues. V lost 0 bases and J lost 2, with 5 bases in between. The CDR3 is CASSQERTYEQYF. The CDR3 DNA reads TGCGCCAGCAGCCAAGAGAGAACCTACGAGCAGTACTTC.